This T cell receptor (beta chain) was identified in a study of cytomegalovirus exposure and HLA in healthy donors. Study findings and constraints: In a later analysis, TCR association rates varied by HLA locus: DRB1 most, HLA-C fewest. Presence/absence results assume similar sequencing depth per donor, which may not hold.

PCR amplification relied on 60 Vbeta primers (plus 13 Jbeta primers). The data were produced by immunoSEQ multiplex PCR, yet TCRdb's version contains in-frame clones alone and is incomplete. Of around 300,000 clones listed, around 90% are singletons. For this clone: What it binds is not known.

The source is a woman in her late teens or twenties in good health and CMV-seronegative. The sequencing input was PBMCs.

The CDR3 is CASSKPGLAGAEQFF. CDR3 in DNA: TGTGCCAGCAGTAAGCCGGGACTAGCGGGGGCTGAGCAGTTCTTC. This chain connects TRBV27 to TRBJ2-1, with TRBD2 identical over 14 bases. The CDR3 contains 15 residues. Germline trimming cut 5 bases from V and 9 bases from J; bases unmatched to any gene: 6. Germline values: CDR1 MNHEY, CDR2 SMNVEV (reference sequence).